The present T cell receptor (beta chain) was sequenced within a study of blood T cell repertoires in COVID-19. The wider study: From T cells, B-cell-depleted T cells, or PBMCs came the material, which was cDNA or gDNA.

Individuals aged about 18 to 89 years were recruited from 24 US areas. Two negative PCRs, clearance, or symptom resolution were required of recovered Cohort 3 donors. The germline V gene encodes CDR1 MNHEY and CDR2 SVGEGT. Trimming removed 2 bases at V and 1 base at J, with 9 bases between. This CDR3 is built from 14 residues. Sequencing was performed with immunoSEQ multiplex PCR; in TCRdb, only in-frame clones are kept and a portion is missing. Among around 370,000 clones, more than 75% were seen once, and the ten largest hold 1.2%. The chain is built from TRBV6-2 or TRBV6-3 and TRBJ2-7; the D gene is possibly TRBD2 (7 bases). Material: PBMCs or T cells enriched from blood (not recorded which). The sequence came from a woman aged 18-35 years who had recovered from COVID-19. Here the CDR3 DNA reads TGTGCCAGCAGTTACGGGGGGGCGTCCTACGAGCAGTACTTC. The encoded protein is CASSYGGASYEQYF.